This T cell receptor (beta chain) appears in the sequencing data of a study of blood T cell repertoires in COVID-19. As for the study in general: From the United States, Italy and Spain came samples of acute and convalescent COVID-19. The cDNA or gDNA used as material had been derived from T cells, B-cell-depleted T cells, or PBMCs.

Under the authors' procedure: From reference gene primer amplification, estimates of nucleated cell counts were derived. Measured with immunoSEQ multiplex PCR; TCRdb has only the in-frame clones, and not every one. Clonal size and the V and J genes are those of that table, whereas D and trimming came from the DNA. The sample comprises approximately 180,000 clones, 70% to 90% of which are singletons, and under 3.5% rests with the top ten. The CDR3 spans 15 residues. V lost 4 bases to trimming and J lost 1 base, with 11 bases between them. The germline gives CDR1 KGHDR, CDR2 SFDVKD. The clonotype was recovered from a man aged 55 to 70 with acute or convalescent COVID-19. Sequenced sample: peripheral blood. The chain joins TRBV24-1 to TRBJ2-3; perhaps TRBD2 as D (5 bases). The DNA for the CDR3 is TGTGCCACCAGTGACGGAGGTGTTGGCACAGATACGCAGTATTTT. Amino acid sequence: CATSDGGVGTDTQYF.